Shown below are 19 T cell receptor beta chains from a single sample sequenced in a study of Graves' ophthalmopathy and Graves' hyperthyroidism. Amplification targeted the TCR beta CDR3 regions, with RNA transcripts as the source material. Amplification began with first-round RT-PCR using HTBI primers, then second-round multiplex PCR was performed. TCRdb independently ran MiXCR on the multiplex PCR reads; one entry per CDR3 protein. Of roughly 400,000 distinct CDR3 sequences detected, about a sixth appear once; the ten largest clones hold about 2.4%. Sample: peripheral blood. These receptors came from an adult woman with stable Graves' hyperthyroidism.

This clonotype was recorded at least ten times. The V gene is TRBV3-1, the J gene TRBJ2-5; D may be TRBD1 or TRBD2 (5 bases each). V dropped 4 bases and J dropped 4 bases, with 13 bases sitting between them. This CDR3 has 14 residues. CDR1 and CDR2 (germline): LGHDT, YNNKEL (reference sequence). CDR3 sequence: CASSPSKGRETQYF. The CDR3 coding sequence is TGTGCCAGCAGCCCTAGCAAGGGGAGAGAGACCCAGTACTTC.

This clonotype has a count of ten or more. The chain has TRBV20-1 and TRBJ2-7, with D perhaps matching TRBD1 or TRBD2 (6 bases each). Deletions cut 3 bases from V and 6 bases from J, with 15 bases between. This CDR3 comprises 13 residues. Germline V lookup: CDR1 DFQATT, CDR2 SNEGSKA (reference sequence). The CDR3 protein is CSASSRGGSEQYF. The CDR3 coding sequence is TGCAGTGCTAGTAGCAGGGGAGGCTCCGAGCAGTACTTC.

At least ten counts were recorded for this clonotype. The rearrangement links TRBV6-2 or TRBV6-3 to TRBJ2-7, with TRBD2 matching over 13 bases. The germline V gene has CDR1 MNHEY and CDR2 SVGEGT. V was pared by 5 bases and J by 4 bases, with 11 bases of the junction left unmatched. The CDR3 contains 17 residues. In DNA form, the CDR3 reads TGTGCCAGCAGTAACCGAGGACTAGCGGGAGTAGGGTACGAGCAGTACTTC. It yields the protein CASSNRGLAGVGYEQYF.

Note on this clonotype: This is likely a read error, given that the CDR3 carries no conserved phenylalanine or tryptophan at its end. The limits of the CDR3 on the DNA are not certain, so only TCRdb's listed CDR3 is given. The chain carries TRBV28 and TRBJ1-1; the DNA was not compared with TRBD1, the D call given in the table. The CDR3 is 14 amino acids in total, end residues counted. Germline V gene sequence: CDR1 MDHEN, CDR2 SYDVKM. The CDR3 protein is CASSPGGLNTEACY.

This clonotype was observed at least ten times. V and J are TRBV10-3 and TRBJ1-6; D not resolved. Trimming removed 2 bases from V and 9 bases from J, with 5 bases in between. This CDR3 is built from 12 residues. CDR1 and CDR2 (germline): ENHRY, SYGVKD. The CDR3 DNA reads as TGTGCCATCAGTGAGAGAAGTTCACCCCTCCACTTT. Residues: CAISERSSPLHF.

This clonotype was detected ten times or more. The chain has TRBV20-1 and TRBJ2-7; TRBD2 matches 7 bases. CDR1 and CDR2 from the germline V gene are DFQATT and SNEGSKA (reference sequence). The CDR3 is 14 residues long. J gave up 7 bases and V 6 bases, and 15 bases lay outside the gene matches. The CDR3 loop is CSASTAGASGEQYF. DNA for the CDR3: TGCAGTGCCTCCACGGCGGGAGCATCGGGGGAGCAGTACTTC.

The chain joins TRBV20-1 to TRBJ2-3, with 11 bases aligning to TRBD2. The CDR3 is made up of 15 amino acids. Germline V gene lookup returns CDR1 DFQATT and CDR2 SNEGSKA (reference sequence). The V segment lost 6 bases and the J segment 8 bases; nucleotides outside the gene matches: 13. The CDR3 here is CSATGTSGTRGTQYF. The CDR3 region has the DNA TGCAGTGCAACCGGGACTAGCGGAACAAGGGGTACGCAGTATTTT.

At least ten counts were recorded for this clonotype. This chain connects TRBV4-1 to TRBJ2-7; 9 nucleotides align to TRBD1. V lost 2 bases and J lost 4; bases outside the gene matches: 9. The CDR3 extends over 16 amino acids. Germline V lookup: CDR1 MGHRA, CDR2 YSYEKL. The chain's CDR3 is CASSQQSGTGRYEQYF. CDR3 coding DNA: TGCGCCAGCAGCCAACAGTCCGGGACAGGGCGGTACGAGCAGTACTTC.

The genes are TRBV2 and TRBJ2-7; TRBD2 agrees at 7 bases. V dropped 6 bases and J dropped 6; count of bases not matched to a gene: 14. This CDR3 contains 15 residues. CDR1 is SNHLY, CDR2 FYNNEI, per germline. In nucleotides, the CDR3 is TGTGCCAGCAGGTCCGAATTAGCGGGTTCCAGCGAGCAGTACTTC. Its translation is CASRSELAGSSEQYF.

At least ten counts were recorded for this clonotype. This chain joins TRBV28 and TRBJ1-1; D not certain. This CDR3 has 13 residues. The ends were cut back, 8 bases at V and 0 bases at J, with 10 bases in the middle. In germline, CDR1 is MDHEN, CDR2 SYDVKM. The CDR3 sequence is CASSPPLNTEAFF. The DNA of the CDR3 is TGTGCCAGCTCTCCACCTTTGAACACTGAAGCTTTCTTT.

This rearrangement joins TRBV6-1 to TRBJ1-5, with D unclear. Germline assignment: CDR1 MNHNS and CDR2 SASEGT. V gave up 2 bases and J gave up 5 bases, with 19 bases separating them. CDR3 length: 17 amino acids. The DNA of the CDR3 is TGTGCCAGCAGTGAATTCGGGCCCTCGGTGCGGGATCAGCCCCAGCATTTT. Encoded protein: CASSEFGPSVRDQPQHF.

This clonotype has a count of ten or more. This sequence joins TRBV10-1 and TRBJ1-1, with TRBD1 as a possible D gene (5 bases). Trimming took off 7 bases at V and 6 bases at J, with 15 bases between the two ends. Germline loops: CDR1 WNHNN, CDR2 SYGVQD (reference sequence). The CDR3 length is 13 residues. This chain's CDR3 is CASIGAWTAEAFF. The CDR3 nucleotides read TGCGCCAGCATAGGGGCGTGGACGGCTGAAGCTTTCTTT.

This clonotype showed up many times. The chain carries TRBV20-1 and TRBJ2-7; no definite D call. This CDR3 spans 17 amino acids. Trimming removed 1 base at V and 3 bases at J, with 22 bases between. CDR1 and CDR2 from the germline V gene are DFQATT and SNEGSKA (reference sequence). The CDR3 spells CSARGRPLRTEFYEQYF. The CDR3 coding sequence is TGCAGTGCTAGAGGACGACCCCTCAGGACCGAATTCTACGAGCAGTACTTC.

As concerns this clonotype: A read error may be the cause here, since a much bigger clone is one base away. This chain joins TRBV6-1 and TRBJ2-7; D may be TRBD1 or TRBD2 (5 bases each). The CDR3 spans 12 residues. CDR1 and CDR2 from the germline V gene are MNHNS and SASEGT. As DNA, the CDR3 is TGTGCCAGCACCTACGGGGCGGGCGAGGAGTACTTC. Translating gives CASTYGAGEEYF.

This clonotype was detected many times. The chain has TRBV28 and TRBJ2-7; TRBD1 matches at 8 bases. Germline V gene sequence: CDR1 MDHEN, CDR2 SYDVKM. This CDR3 is built from 15 residues. The junction had 9 bases not matched to a gene; V was cut back by 3 bases and J by 5 bases. The CDR3 sequence: CASSFYRTGRHEQYF. CDR3 DNA sequence: TGTGCCAGCAGTTTTTACAGGACAGGGCGGCACGAGCAGTACTTC.

The V and J genes are TRBV15 and TRBJ1-1; the D gene is possibly TRBD1 (5 bases). Deletions cut 5 bases from V and 4 bases from J, with 14 bases between. The CDR3 loop spans 14 amino acids. Germline assignment: CDR1 LNHNV and CDR2 YYDKDF (reference sequence). DNA for the CDR3: TGTGCCACCAGCCCGATCCGGGGGGGCACTGAAGCTTTCTTT. Translation gives CATSPIRGGTEAFF.

This clonotype was found many times. The chain uses TRBV28 and TRBJ1-5, with TRBD1 as a possible D gene (5 bases). Trimming removed 3 bases at V and 0 bases at J, with 9 bases between. The CDR3 is 15 amino acids. The V gene's germline CDR1 is MDHEN and CDR2 SYDVKM. The DNA of the CDR3 is TGTGCCAGCAGTTTGGGTGGGGCTAGCAATCAGCCCCAGCATTTT. Translating gives CASSLGGASNQPQHF.

This clonotype was seen at least ten times. CDR3 sequence reads: CASSEGWQGEAFF. The CDR3 coding sequence is TGTGCCAGCAGTGAAGGGTGGCAGGGGGAAGCTTTCTTT. The V gene is TRBV2, the J gene TRBJ1-1; D might be TRBD1 (6 bases). Germline-derived CDR1 and CDR2 are SNHLY and FYNNEI. Deletions cut 1 base from V and 8 bases from J, with 11 bases between. The CDR3 has 13 residues.

This clonotype was seen many times. The J gene is TRBJ2-7, the V gene TRBV11-2, with D uncertain. CDR1 and CDR2 (germline): SGHAT, FQNNGV. This CDR3 spans 13 amino acids. With 3 bases removed from V and 4 bases from J, the gap between germline ends came to 10 bases. The CDR3 reads CASSLARLYEQYF. The DNA for the CDR3 is TGTGCCAGCAGCTTGGCCAGATTATACGAGCAGTACTTC. The full variable domain, with the rest looked up from reference TRBV11-2 and TRBJ2-7, is EAGVAQSPRYKIIEKRQSVAFWCNPISGHATLYWYQQILGQGPKLLIQFQNNGVVDDSQLPKDRFSAERLKGVDSTLKIQPAKLEDSAVYLCASSLARLYEQYFGPGTRLTVT.